This T cell receptor beta chain was identified during a study of blood T cell repertoires in COVID-19. In the study overall: Acute and convalescent COVID-19 specimens originated in the United States, Italy and Spain.

V lost 0 bases, J lost 4 bases, and 6 bases stayed unmatched. This CDR3 is 17 amino acids long. CDR1 SGHDT and CDR2 YYEEEE come from the germline V gene. Original methodology: Quantification of nucleated cells was approximated via reference gene primer amplification. The data were produced by immunoSEQ multiplex PCR, yet TCRdb's version contains in-frame clones alone and is incomplete. That table gives V, J and clone size, and the DNA gave D and trimming. Of about 250,000 clones listed, approximately 90% are singletons. In terms of age and location, participants ranged from about 18 to 100 years and lived in 24 US areas. Cohort 3 recovered donors had two negative PCRs, clearance, or symptom resolution.

The receptor's source is a man aged 35 to 55 who had recovered from COVID-19. The chain is built from TRBV5-6 and TRBJ2-1, with 11 positions matching TRBD1. The specimen was PBMCs or T cells enriched from blood (not recorded which). The CDR3 DNA follows: TGTGCCAGCAGCTTGGGGGACAGGGGGGAAATATACAATGAGCAGTTCTTC. This encodes CASSLGDRGEIYNEQFF.